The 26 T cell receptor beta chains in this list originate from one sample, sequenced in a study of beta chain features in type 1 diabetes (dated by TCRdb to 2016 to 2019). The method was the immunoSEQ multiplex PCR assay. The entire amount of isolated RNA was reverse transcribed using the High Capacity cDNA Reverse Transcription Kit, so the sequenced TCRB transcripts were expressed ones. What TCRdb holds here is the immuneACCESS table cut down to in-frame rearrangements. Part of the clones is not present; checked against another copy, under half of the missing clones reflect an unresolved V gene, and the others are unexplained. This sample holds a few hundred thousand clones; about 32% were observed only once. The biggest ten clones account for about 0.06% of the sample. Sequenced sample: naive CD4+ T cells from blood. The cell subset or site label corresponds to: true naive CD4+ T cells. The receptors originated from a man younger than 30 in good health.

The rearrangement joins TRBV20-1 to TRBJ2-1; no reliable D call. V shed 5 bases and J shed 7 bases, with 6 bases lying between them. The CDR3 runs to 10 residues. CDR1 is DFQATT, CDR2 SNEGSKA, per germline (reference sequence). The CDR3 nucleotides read TGCAGTGCTTTTAGGAATGAGCAGTTCTTC. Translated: CSAFRNEQFF.

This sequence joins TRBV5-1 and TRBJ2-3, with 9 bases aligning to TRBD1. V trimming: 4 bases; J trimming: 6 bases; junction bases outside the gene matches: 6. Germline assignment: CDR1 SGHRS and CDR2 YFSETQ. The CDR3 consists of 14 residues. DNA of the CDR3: TGCGCCAGCAGCGAGACAGGGGGTACGGATACGCAGTATTTT. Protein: CASSETGGTDTQYF. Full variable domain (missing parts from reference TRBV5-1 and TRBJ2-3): KAGVTQTPRYLIKTRGQQVTLSCSPISGHRSVSWYQQTPGQGLQFLFEYFSETQRNKGNFPGRFSGRQFSNSRSEMNVSTLELGDSALYLCASSETGGTDTQYFGPGTRLTVL.

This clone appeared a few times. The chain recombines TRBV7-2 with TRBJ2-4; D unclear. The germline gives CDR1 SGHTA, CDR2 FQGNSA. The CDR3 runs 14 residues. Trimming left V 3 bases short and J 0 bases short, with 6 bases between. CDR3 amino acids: CASSLARAKNIQYF. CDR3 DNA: TGTGCCAGCAGCTTGGCAAGAGCCAAAAACATTCAGTACTTC.

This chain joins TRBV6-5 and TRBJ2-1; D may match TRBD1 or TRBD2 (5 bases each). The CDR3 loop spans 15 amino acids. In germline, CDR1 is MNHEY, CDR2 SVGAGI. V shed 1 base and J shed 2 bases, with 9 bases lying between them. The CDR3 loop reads CASSYLGDPYNEQFF. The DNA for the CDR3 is TGTGCCAGCAGTTACTTGGGGGACCCCTACAATGAGCAGTTCTTC.

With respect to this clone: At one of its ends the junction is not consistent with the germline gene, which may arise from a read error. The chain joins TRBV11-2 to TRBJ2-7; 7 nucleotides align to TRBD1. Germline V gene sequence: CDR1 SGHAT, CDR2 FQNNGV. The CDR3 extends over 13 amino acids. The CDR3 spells CASSLGIGGQPIF. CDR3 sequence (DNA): TGTGCCAGCAGCTTAGGGATAGGGGGACAGCCGATCTTC.

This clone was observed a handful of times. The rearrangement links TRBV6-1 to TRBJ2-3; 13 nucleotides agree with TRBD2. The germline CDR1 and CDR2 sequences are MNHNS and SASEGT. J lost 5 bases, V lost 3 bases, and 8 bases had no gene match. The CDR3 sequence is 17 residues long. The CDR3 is CASSELLTSGRRDTQYF. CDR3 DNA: TGTGCCAGCAGTGAGTTGCTGACTAGCGGGAGGAGAGATACGCAGTATTTT.

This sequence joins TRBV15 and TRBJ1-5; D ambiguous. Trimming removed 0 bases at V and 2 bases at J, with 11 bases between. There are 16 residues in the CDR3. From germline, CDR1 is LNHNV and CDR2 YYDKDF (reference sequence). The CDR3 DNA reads TGTGCCACCAGCAGAGATCCAGGAGGTGGCAATCAGCCCCAGCATTTT. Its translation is CATSRDPGGGNQPQHF.

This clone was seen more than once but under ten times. CDR3 residues: CASSHNQGREAFF. The DNA for the CDR3 is TGTGCCAGCAGCCATAATCAAGGGAGGGAAGCTTTCTTT. The V and J genes are TRBV4-2 and TRBJ1-1; D is ambiguous. The CDR3 spans 13 residues. V was trimmed by 3 bases and J by 8 bases, leaving 13 bases between them. Germline CDR1 LGHNA, CDR2 YNFKEQ.

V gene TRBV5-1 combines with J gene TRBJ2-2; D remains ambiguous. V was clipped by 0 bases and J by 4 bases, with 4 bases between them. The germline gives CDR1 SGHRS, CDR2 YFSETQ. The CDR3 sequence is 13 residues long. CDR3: CASSLAATGELFF. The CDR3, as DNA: TGCGCCAGCAGCTTGGCCGCCACCGGGGAGCTGTTTTTT.

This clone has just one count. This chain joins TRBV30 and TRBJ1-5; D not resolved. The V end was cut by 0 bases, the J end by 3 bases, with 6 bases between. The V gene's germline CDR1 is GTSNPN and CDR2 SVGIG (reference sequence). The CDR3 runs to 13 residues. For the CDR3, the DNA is TGTGCCTGGAGTGTACAAACCAATCAGCCCCAGCATTTT. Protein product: CAWSVQTNQPQHF.

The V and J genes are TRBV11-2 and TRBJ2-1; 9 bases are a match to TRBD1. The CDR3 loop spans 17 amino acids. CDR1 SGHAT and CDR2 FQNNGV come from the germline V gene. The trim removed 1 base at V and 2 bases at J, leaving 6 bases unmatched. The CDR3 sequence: CASSLGADRGPYNEQFF. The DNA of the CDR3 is TGTGCCAGCAGCTTAGGAGCGGACAGGGGACCCTACAATGAGCAGTTCTTC.

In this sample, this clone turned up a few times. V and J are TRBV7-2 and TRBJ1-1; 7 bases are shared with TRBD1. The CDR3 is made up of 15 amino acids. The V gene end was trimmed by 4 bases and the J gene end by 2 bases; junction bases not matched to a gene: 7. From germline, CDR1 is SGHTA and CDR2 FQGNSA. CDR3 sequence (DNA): TGTGCCAGCAGCTCCACGGGACAGCGAAACACTGAAGCTTTCTTT. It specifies CASSSTGQRNTEAFF.

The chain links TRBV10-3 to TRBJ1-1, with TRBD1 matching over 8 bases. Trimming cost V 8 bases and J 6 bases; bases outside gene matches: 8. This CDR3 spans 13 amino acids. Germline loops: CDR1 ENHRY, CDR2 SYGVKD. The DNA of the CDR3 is TGTGCCATCGGGGAAGAACAGGGGGCTGAAGCTTTCTTT. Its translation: CAIGEEQGAEAFF.

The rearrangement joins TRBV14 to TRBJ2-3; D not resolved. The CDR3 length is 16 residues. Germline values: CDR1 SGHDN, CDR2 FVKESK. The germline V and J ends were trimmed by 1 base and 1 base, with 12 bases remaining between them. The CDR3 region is CASSQVGGSGTDTQYF. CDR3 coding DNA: TGTGCCAGCAGCCAAGTTGGCGGCAGTGGCACAGATACGCAGTATTTT.

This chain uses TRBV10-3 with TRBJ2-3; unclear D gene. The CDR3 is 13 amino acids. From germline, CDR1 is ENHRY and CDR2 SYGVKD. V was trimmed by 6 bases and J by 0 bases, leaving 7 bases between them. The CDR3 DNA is TGTGCCATCAGCAAACCTAGCACAGATACGCAGTATTTT. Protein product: CAISKPSTDTQYF.

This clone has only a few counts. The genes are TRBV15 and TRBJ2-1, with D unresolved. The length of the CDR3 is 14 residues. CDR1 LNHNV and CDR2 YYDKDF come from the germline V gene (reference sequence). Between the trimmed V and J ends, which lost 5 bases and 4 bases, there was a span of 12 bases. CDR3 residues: CATSVKDQYNEQFF. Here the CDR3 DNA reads TGTGCCACCAGCGTAAAGGACCAATACAATGAGCAGTTCTTC.

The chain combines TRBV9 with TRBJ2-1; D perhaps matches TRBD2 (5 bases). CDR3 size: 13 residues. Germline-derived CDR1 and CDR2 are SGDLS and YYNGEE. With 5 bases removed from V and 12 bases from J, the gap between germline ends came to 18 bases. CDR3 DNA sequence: TGTGCCAGCAGTCCCCCCGCCGGGATAGGGCAGTTCTTC. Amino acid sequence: CASSPPAGIGQFF.

CDR3 sequence reads: CAISEPDVFERGRETQYF. The CDR3 bases are TGTGCCATCAGTGAGCCCGATGTGTTTGAAAGGGGAAGGGAGACCCAGTACTTC. The gene calls are TRBV10-3 and TRBJ2-5; TRBD1 is a possible D gene (5 bases). V lost 2 bases to trimming and J lost 5 bases, with 24 bases between them. CDR3 length equals 18 residues. The germline CDR1 and CDR2 sequences are ENHRY and SYGVKD.

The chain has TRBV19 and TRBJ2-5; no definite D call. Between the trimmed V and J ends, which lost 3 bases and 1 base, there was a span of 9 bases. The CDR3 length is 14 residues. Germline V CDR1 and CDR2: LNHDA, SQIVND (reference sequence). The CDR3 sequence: CASSIDISQETQYF. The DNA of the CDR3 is TGTGCCAGTAGTATCGACATCAGCCAAGAGACCCAGTACTTC.

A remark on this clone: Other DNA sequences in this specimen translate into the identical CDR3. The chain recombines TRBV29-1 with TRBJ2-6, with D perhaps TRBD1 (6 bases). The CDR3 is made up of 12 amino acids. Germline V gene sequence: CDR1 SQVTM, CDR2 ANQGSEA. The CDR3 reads CAVGAGANVLTF. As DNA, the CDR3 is TGCGCTGTGGGGGCGGGGGCCAACGTCCTGACTTTC.

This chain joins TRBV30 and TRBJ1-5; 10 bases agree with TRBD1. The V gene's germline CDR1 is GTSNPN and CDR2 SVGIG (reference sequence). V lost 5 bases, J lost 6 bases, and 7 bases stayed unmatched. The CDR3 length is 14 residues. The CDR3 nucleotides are TGTGCCTGGGCAGACAGGGGGCAGAGTCAGCCCCAGCATTTT. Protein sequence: CAWADRGQSQPQHF.

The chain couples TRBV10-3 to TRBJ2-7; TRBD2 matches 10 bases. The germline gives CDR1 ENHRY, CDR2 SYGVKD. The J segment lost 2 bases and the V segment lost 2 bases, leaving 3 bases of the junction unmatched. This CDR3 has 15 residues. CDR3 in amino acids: CAISETSGKTYEQYF. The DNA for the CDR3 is TGTGCCATCAGTGAGACTAGCGGGAAAACCTACGAGCAGTACTTC.

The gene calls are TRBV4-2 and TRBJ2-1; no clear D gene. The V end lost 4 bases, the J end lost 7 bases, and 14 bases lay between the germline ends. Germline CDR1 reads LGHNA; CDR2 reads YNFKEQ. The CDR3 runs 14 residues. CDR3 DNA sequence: TGTGCCAGCAGCCGAGAACAGCTCGTGAATGAGCAGTTCTTC. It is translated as CASSREQLVNEQFF.

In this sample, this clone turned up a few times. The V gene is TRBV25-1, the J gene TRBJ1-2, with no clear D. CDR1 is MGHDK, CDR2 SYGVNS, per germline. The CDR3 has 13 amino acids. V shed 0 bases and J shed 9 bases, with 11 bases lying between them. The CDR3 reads CASSEYDTFRYTF. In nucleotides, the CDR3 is TGTGCCAGCAGTGAATATGACACCTTCCGCTACACCTTC.

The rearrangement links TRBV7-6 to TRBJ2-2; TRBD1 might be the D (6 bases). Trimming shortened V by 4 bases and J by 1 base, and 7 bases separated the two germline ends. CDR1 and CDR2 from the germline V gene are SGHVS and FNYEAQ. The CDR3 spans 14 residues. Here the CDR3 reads CASSSGVNTGELFF. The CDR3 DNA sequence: TGTGCCAGCAGCTCAGGGGTGAACACCGGGGAGCTGTTTTTT.

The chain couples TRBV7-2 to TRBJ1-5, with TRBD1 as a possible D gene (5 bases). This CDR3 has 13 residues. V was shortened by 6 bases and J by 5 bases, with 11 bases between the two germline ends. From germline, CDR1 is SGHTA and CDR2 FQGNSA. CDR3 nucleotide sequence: TGTGCCAGCAGTCGGGACGGTTATCAGCCCCAGCATTTT. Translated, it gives CASSRDGYQPQHF.